This record covers a single TCR beta chain. As yet, its antigen is unknown. The record originates from a study of cytomegalovirus exposure and HLA in healthy donors. V dropped 5 bases and J dropped 0 bases, with 5 bases sitting between them. This CDR3 has 13 residues. Study-wide points: Within the 100 to 150 validation repertoires, first-cohort TCR clusters tended to co-occur, according to a later analysis. The study designated over 150 TCR beta chains cytomegalovirus-associated.

The method was immunoSEQ multiplex PCR; TCRdb's version includes in-frame clones alone and lacks a portion of them. This table has around 190,000 clones, about 83% appearing once. The chain has TRBV23-1 and TRBJ2-4; no firm D call. TRBV23-1 carries the ORF label, with uncertain function. Material: PBMCs. The TCR sequence derives from a woman younger than 35 in good health and CMV-seronegative. CDR3 residues: CASSSVAKNIQYF. DNA of the CDR3: TGCGCCAGCAGTTCGGTAGCCAAAAACATTCAGTACTTC.